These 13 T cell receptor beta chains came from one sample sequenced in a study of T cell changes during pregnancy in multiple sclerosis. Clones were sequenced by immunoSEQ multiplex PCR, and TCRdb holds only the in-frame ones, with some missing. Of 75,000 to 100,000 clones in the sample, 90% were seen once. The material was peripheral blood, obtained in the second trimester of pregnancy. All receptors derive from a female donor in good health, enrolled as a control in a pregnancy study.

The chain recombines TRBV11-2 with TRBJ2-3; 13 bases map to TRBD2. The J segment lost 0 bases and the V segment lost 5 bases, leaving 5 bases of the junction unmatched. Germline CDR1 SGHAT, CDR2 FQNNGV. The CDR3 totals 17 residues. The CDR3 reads CASSPRTSGGSTDTQYF. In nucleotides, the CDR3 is TGTGCCAGCAGCCCGAGGACTAGCGGGGGTAGCACAGATACGCAGTATTTT.

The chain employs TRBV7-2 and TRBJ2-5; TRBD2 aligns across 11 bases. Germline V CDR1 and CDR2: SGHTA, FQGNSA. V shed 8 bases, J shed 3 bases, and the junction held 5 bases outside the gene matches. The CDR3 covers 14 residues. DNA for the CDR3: TGTGCCAGCGCTAGACTAGCGGGAAAAGAGACCCAGTACTTC. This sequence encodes CASARLAGKETQYF.

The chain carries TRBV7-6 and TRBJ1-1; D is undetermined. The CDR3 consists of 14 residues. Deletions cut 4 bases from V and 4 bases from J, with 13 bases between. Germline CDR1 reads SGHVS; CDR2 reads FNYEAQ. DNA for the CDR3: TGTGCCAGCAGCTCAATACGGGGTCCCACTGAAGCTTTCTTT. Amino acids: CASSSIRGPTEAFF.

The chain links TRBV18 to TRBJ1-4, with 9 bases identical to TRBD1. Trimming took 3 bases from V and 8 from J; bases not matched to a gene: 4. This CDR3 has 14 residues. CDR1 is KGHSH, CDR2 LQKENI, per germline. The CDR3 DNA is TGTGCCAGCTCACCGGGACAGGGCGGCGAAAAACTGTTTTTT. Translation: CASSPGQGGEKLFF.

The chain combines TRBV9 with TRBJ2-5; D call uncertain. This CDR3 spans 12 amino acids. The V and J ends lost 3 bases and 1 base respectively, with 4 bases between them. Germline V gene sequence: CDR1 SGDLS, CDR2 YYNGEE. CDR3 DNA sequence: TGTGCCAGCAGCGGGAGCCAAGAGACCCAGTACTTC. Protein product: CASSGSQETQYF.

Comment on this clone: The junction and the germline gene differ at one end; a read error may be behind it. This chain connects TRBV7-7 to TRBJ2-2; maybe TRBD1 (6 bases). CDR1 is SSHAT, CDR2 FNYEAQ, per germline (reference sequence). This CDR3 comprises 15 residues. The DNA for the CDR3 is TGTGCTAGCAGCCGAATTTCAGGGGTTACCGGGGAGCTGTTTTTT. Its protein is CASSRISGVTGELFF.

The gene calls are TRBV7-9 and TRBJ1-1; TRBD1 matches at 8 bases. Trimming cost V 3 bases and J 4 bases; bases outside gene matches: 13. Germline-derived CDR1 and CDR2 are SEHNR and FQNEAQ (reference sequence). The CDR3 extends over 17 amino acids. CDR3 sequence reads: CASSLDGQGAWFTEAFF. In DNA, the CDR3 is TGTGCCAGCAGCTTGGATGGGCAGGGGGCATGGTTCACTGAAGCTTTCTTT.

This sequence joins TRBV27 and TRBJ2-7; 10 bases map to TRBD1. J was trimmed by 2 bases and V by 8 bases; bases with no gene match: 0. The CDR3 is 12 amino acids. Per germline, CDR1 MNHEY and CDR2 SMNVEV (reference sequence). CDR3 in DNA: TGTGCCAGCGGGACAGGGGCCTACGAGCAGTACTTC. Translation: CASGTGAYEQYF.

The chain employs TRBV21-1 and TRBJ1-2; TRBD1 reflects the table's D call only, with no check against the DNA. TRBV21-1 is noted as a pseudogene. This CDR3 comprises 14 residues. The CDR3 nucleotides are TGTGCCAGCAGCAAAATATTCACAGAATATGGCTACACCTTC. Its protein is CASSKIFTEYGYTF.

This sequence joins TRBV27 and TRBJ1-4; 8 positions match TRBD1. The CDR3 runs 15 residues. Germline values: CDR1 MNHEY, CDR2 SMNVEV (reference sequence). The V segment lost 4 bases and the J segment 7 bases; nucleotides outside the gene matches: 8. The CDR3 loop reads CASSYRQGRSEKLFF. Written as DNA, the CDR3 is TGTGCCAGCAGTTACCGACAGGGGAGGAGTGAAAAACTGTTTTTT.

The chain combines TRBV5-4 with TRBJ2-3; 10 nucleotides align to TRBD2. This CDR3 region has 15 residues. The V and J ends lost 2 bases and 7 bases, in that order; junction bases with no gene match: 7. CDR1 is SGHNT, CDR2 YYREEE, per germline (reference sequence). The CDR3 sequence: CASSFVAGGTNTQYF. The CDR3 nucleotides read TGTGCCAGCAGCTTTGTAGCGGGGGGCACTAATACGCAGTATTTT.

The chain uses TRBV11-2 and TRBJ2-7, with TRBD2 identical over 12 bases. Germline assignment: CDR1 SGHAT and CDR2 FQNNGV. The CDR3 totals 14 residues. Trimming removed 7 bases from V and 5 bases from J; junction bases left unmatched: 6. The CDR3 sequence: CASTPWTSGDEQYF. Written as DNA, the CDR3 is TGTGCCAGCACTCCCTGGACTAGCGGGGACGAGCAGTACTTC.

In DNA, the CDR3 is TGTGCCAGCAGTTTAAGGGGGCTCAACTATGGCTACACCTTC. Encoded protein: CASSLRGLNYGYTF. This sequence joins TRBV28 and TRBJ1-2; 7 bases agree with TRBD1. V was clipped by 2 bases and J by 2 bases; unmatched bases: 2. The CDR3 runs to 14 residues. Germline CDR1 is MDHEN and CDR2 is SYDVKM.